Listed here are 23 T cell receptor beta chains from one sample, sequenced in a study of blood T cell repertoires in COVID-19. The repertoire was sequenced with immunoSEQ multiplex PCR; TCRdb's copy has only in-frame clones and lacks some. Of around 100,000 clones in the sample, about 88% were seen once. Material: peripheral blood. The source is a human donor in a cohort sampled during active COVID-19.

This clone was detected a few times. The chain combines TRBV11-2 with TRBJ2-1, with a possible D match to TRBD1 (6 bases). The CDR3 totals 15 residues. CDR1 is SGHAT, CDR2 FQNNGV, per germline. With 5 bases removed from V and 5 bases from J, the gap between germline ends came to 16 bases. The CDR3 DNA reads TGTGCCAGCAGCCGGCGGGTTGGGGGCGACAATGAGCAGTTCTTC. Protein product: CASSRRVGGDNEQFF. Variable domain in full (rest from reference TRBV11-2 and TRBJ2-1): EAGVAQSPRYKIIEKRQSVAFWCNPISGHATLYWYQQILGQGPKLLIQFQNNGVVDDSQLPKDRFSAERLKGVDSTLKIQPAKLEDSAVYLCASSRRVGGDNEQFFGPGTRLTVL.

This clone has more than one count but fewer than ten. The chain combines TRBV7-3 with TRBJ2-1, with D maybe TRBD2 (5 bases). V lost 2 bases and J 0 bases, leaving 8 bases between the germline ends. CDR1 and CDR2 (germline): SGHTA, FQGTGA. CDR3 length: 15 residues. The CDR3 region is CASSLVGNSYNEQFF. CDR3 nucleotide sequence: TGTGCCAGCAGCTTAGTCGGGAACTCCTACAATGAGCAGTTCTTC.

A single count supports this clone. The gene calls are TRBV7-6 and TRBJ1-1; weak D call: TRBD1 (6 bases). Germline CDR1 and CDR2: SGHVS and FNYEAQ. V shed 5 bases and J shed 0 bases, with 19 bases lying between them. This CDR3 contains 17 residues. In DNA, the CDR3 is TGTGCCAGCAGCCCAATGGGGGCAGGGCTCATGAACACTGAAGCTTTCTTT. This translates into CASSPMGAGLMNTEAFF.

This clone was seen only once. The chain recombines TRBV19 with TRBJ1-5; 7 bases line up with TRBD1. Germline V gene lookup returns CDR1 LNHDA and CDR2 SQIVND (reference sequence). The CDR3 covers 19 residues. The junction had 12 bases not matched to a gene; V was cut back by 1 base and J by 0 bases. CDR3 DNA: TGTGCCAGTAGTATAGGAAGGGCAGGGGGAGCCTATAGCAATCAGCCCCAGCATTTT. This encodes CASSIGRAGGAYSNQPQHF.

This chain uses TRBV4-1 with TRBJ2-1; tentatively, D is TRBD1 (7 bases). CDR3 length equals 15 residues. Germline-derived CDR1 and CDR2 are MGHRA and YSYEKL. The ends were cut back, 6 bases at V and 2 bases at J, with 14 bases in the middle. The CDR3 loop reads CASRDYRGPYNEQFF. CDR3 nucleotide sequence: TGCGCCAGCAGGGACTACAGGGGTCCCTACAATGAGCAGTTCTTC.

The chain is built from TRBV7-8 and TRBJ2-5; 10 bases agree with TRBD1. The J segment lost 2 bases and the V segment lost 5 bases, leaving 14 bases of the junction unmatched. The CDR3 is 18 residues long. The germline V gene has CDR1 SGHVS and CDR2 FQNEAQ. The CDR3 DNA reads TGTGCCAGCAGCCTAAGGATAAGGACAGGGGGGAAACAAGAGACCCAGTACTTC. Translated, it gives CASSLRIRTGGKQETQYF. Looking up the rest from reference TRBV7-8 and TRBJ2-5 gives the full variable domain: GAGVSQSPRYKVAKRGQDVALRCDPISGHVSLFWYQQALGQGPEFLTYFQNEAQLDKSGLPSDRFFAERPEGSVSTLKIQRTQQEDSAVYLCASSLRIRTGGKQETQYFGPGTRLLVL.

Worth noting for this clone: One end of the junction is discordant with germline, which a read error may explain. The rearrangement joins TRBV19 to TRBJ2-7; D unresolved. The CDR3 extends over 10 amino acids. CDR1 is LNHDA, CDR2 SQIVND, per germline (reference sequence). CDR3 bases: TGTGCCAGTAGTATCCCGGCTAGACGCTTC. Its translation is CASSIPARRF.

The chain carries TRBV6-2 or TRBV6-3 and TRBJ2-1; 8 bases agree with TRBD2. Germline V gene sequence: CDR1 MNHEY, CDR2 SVGEGT. The CDR3 loop spans 14 amino acids. J gave up 7 bases and V 4 bases, and 6 bases lay outside the gene matches. CDR3 coding DNA: TGTGCCAGCAGTTTAGCGGGGCGGGGAAATGAGCAGTTCTTC. Protein: CASSLAGRGNEQFF.

J is TRBJ1-5 and V is TRBV28, with D maybe TRBD1 (6 bases). The CDR3 contains 15 residues. Germline values: CDR1 MDHEN, CDR2 SYDVKM. Trimming cost V 3 bases and J 0 bases, with 9 bases left between them. Here the CDR3 DNA reads TGTGCCAGCAGTTTTACAGGGACTAGCAATCAGCCCCAGCATTTT. Translation: CASSFTGTSNQPQHF.

The chain couples TRBV5-6 to TRBJ1-4; 9 nucleotides agree with TRBD1. The ends lost 3 bases at V and 6 bases at J; junction bases unmatched: 6. Per the germline V gene, CDR1 is SGHDT and CDR2 is YYEEEE. This CDR3 is built from 15 residues. The CDR3 spells CASSSLGTGHEKLFF. The CDR3 DNA is TGTGCCAGCAGCTCCTTGGGGACAGGGCATGAAAAACTGTTTTTT.

V usage is TRBV7-8 and J usage is TRBJ2-4; D might be TRBD1 (7 bases). Germline V gives CDR1 SGHVS, CDR2 FQNEAQ. This CDR3 is built from 15 residues. Between the trimmed V and J ends, which lost 5 bases and 8 bases, there was a span of 19 bases. DNA of the CDR3: TGTGCCAGCAGCCTTCAGGAGGGGGCGAGGGACATTCAGTACTTC. It encodes CASSLQEGARDIQYF.

This rearrangement joins TRBV7-2 to TRBJ1-1, with D maybe TRBD1 (5 bases). The V and J ends lost 3 bases and 0 bases respectively, with 8 bases between them. The CDR3 is 14 residues long. Looked up from germline, CDR1 is SGHTA and CDR2 is FQGNSA. CDR3 nucleotide sequence: TGTGCCAGCAGCTTCAGGGCTTTGAACACTGAAGCTTTCTTT. Protein sequence: CASSFRALNTEAFF.

This clone appeared once. V usage is TRBV24-1 and J usage is TRBJ2-1; TRBD2 matches at 9 bases. This CDR3 contains 14 residues. V gave up 5 bases and J gave up 5 bases; unmatched junction bases: 3. CDR1 and CDR2 (germline): KGHDR, SFDVKD. CDR3 protein: CATSGLAGNNEQFF. The CDR3, as DNA: TGTGCCACCAGTGGTCTAGCGGGAAACAATGAGCAGTTCTTC.

The chain employs TRBV19 and TRBJ1-5; 8 bases align to TRBD1. V shed 7 bases, J shed 6 bases, and the junction held 11 bases outside the gene matches. The germline gives CDR1 LNHDA, CDR2 SQIVND (reference sequence). The CDR3 is made up of 15 amino acids. In DNA, the CDR3 is TGTGCCAGTACCAGAGGCAGGGGGCAAGGTCAGCCCCAGCATTTT. Translation: CASTRGRGQGQPQHF.

CDR3 coding DNA: TGTGCCAGCTCTCAGACAGGGGGTGGCTACACCTTC. Translating gives CASSQTGGGYTF. The chain has TRBV6-5 and TRBJ1-2; the match to TRBD1 covers 9 bases. After removal of 8 bases from V and 7 bases from J, the junction contained 5 bases not matched to a gene. The CDR3 has 12 amino acids. Germline V gives CDR1 MNHEY, CDR2 SVGAGI.

The chain joins TRBV12-3 or TRBV12-4 to TRBJ1-1, with unresolved D. This CDR3 has 13 amino acids. V was trimmed by 3 bases and J by 3 bases, leaving 8 bases between them. The DNA of the CDR3 is TGTGCCAGCAGTTTGAAGAGATACACTGAAGCTTTCTTT. Translated, it gives CASSLKRYTEAFF.

The chain combines TRBV6-6 with TRBJ1-5; no firm D call. Germline V lookup: CDR1 MNHNY, CDR2 SVGAGI (reference sequence). The CDR3 is 15 amino acids. Trimming shortened V by 4 bases and J by 2 bases, and 12 bases separated the two germline ends. DNA for the CDR3: TGTGCCAGCAGTTCCCAAGATAGCGGCAATCAGCCCCAGCATTTT. It encodes CASSSQDSGNQPQHF.

This chain links TRBV7-2 with TRBJ2-1; TRBD2 agrees at 12 bases. This CDR3 region has 16 residues. The junction had 12 bases not matched to a gene; V was cut back by 7 bases and J by 8 bases. CDR1 and CDR2 (germline): SGHTA, FQGNSA. The chain's CDR3 is CASTRTLAGGRDEQFF. Written as DNA, the CDR3 is TGTGCCAGCACCCGAACTCTAGCGGGGGGGAGGGATGAGCAGTTCTTC.

V gene TRBV11-2 combines with J gene TRBJ2-3, with 7 bases that match TRBD1. CDR3 size: 12 residues. Germline loops: CDR1 SGHAT, CDR2 FQNNGV. V was pared by 5 bases and J by 6 bases, with 2 bases of the junction left unmatched. The CDR3 DNA sequence: TGTGCCAGCAGCCCACAGGGGGATACGCAGTATTTT. Encoded protein: CASSPQGDTQYF.

A single count supports this clone. The J gene is TRBJ2-2, the V gene TRBV27; D remains unclear. V was trimmed by 3 bases and J by 6 bases, leaving 5 bases between them. Germline values: CDR1 MNHEY, CDR2 SMNVEV (reference sequence). This CDR3 has 12 residues. CDR3 coding DNA: TGTGCCAGCAGTTTCAGGTCCGGGGAGCTGTTTTTT. As protein: CASSFRSGELFF.

The chain recombines TRBV6-6 with TRBJ1-2, with TRBD1 matching over 11 bases. The CDR3 length is 16 residues. Germline values: CDR1 MNHNY, CDR2 SVGAGI (reference sequence). The V and J ends lost 7 bases and 2 bases, in that order; junction bases with no gene match: 9. CDR3 coding DNA: TGTGCCAGCATTCCTCCTGGGACAGGGGGAAACTATGGCTACACCTTC. Residues: CASIPPGTGGNYGYTF.

This clone was counted once. This chain links TRBV10-3 with TRBJ2-1, with 7 bases fitting TRBD2. This CDR3 region has 14 residues. Germline trimming cut 0 bases from V and 8 bases from J; bases unmatched to any gene: 4. Germline loops: CDR1 ENHRY, CDR2 SYGVKD. In DNA, the CDR3 is TGTGCCATCAGTGAGTCGCGGGAGTGGTATGAGCAGTTCTTC. The encoded protein is CAISESREWYEQFF.

The gene calls are TRBV2 and TRBJ1-2; D is undetermined. This CDR3 spans 15 amino acids. Germline-derived CDR1 and CDR2 are SNHLY and FYNNEI. Trimming stripped 4 bases from V and 1 base from J, with 13 bases between. The CDR3 DNA is TGTGCCAGCAGTGCGTCAGATATTTATAACTATGGCTACACCTTC. Translated: CASSASDIYNYGYTF. Supplemented by reference TRBV2 and TRBJ1-2, the full variable domain reads EPEVTQTPSHQVTQMGQEVILRCVPISNHLYFYWYRQILGQKVEFLVSFYNNEISEKSEIFDDQFSVERPDGSNFTLKIRSTKLEDSAMYFCASSASDIYNYGYTFGSGTRLTVV.